These 19 T cell receptor beta chains came from one sample sequenced in a study of cytomegalovirus exposure and HLA in healthy donors. PCR employed 60 Vbeta and 13 Jbeta primers. The method was immunoSEQ multiplex PCR; TCRdb's version includes in-frame clones alone and lacks a portion of them. Of around 160,000 clones listed, around 68% are singletons. Material for sequencing was PBMCs. Receptors were obtained from a man aged 50 or older in good health and CMV-seronegative.

The gene calls are TRBV6-5 and TRBJ2-7; D may be TRBD1 (5 bases). V was clipped by 2 bases and J by 2 bases, with 13 bases between them. The CDR3 spans 15 residues. CDR1 and CDR2 (germline): MNHEY, SVGAGI. Here the CDR3 reads CASSYEGARPYEQYF. The CDR3 DNA follows: TGTGCCAGCAGTTACGAAGGGGCAAGGCCCTACGAGCAGTACTTC.

The rearrangement links TRBV28 to TRBJ1-4, with 8 positions matching TRBD1. CDR3 length: 15 residues. Germline V gives CDR1 MDHEN, CDR2 SYDVKM. Germline trimming cut 2 bases from V and 10 bases from J; bases unmatched to any gene: 9. The CDR3, as DNA: TGTGCCAGCAGTTTAACCGGACAGGGCCCCCGAAAACTGTTTTTT. Its translation is CASSLTGQGPRKLFF.

This clone was seen more than once but under ten times. V gene TRBV21-1 combines with J gene TRBJ2-2; TRBD2, the table's D call, was not compared with the DNA. TRBV21-1 has pseudogene status. This CDR3 has 17 amino acids. The CDR3 bases are TGTGCCAGCAGCGGACTAGCGGGGGGGCCGTACACCGGGGAGCTGTTTTTT. Protein product: CASSGLAGGPYTGELFF.

The chain links TRBV19 to TRBJ2-7, with D maybe TRBD1 (5 bases). Germline lookup yields CDR1 LNHDA and CDR2 SQIVND (reference sequence). Trimming cost V 5 bases and J 0 bases, with 14 bases left between them. There are 15 residues in the CDR3. CDR3 sequence reads: CASSFDSQGSYEQYF. In DNA form, the CDR3 reads TGTGCCAGTAGTTTTGACAGTCAGGGCTCCTACGAGCAGTACTTC. The full variable domain, with the rest looked up from reference TRBV19 and TRBJ2-7, is DGGITQSPKYLFRKEGQNVTLSCEQNLNHDAMYWYRQDPGQGLRLIYYSQIVNDFQKGDIAEGYSVSREKKESFPLTVTSAQKNPTAFYLCASSFDSQGSYEQYFGPGTRLTVT.

CDR3 amino acids: CASSVATGTNYGYTF. CDR3 sequence (DNA): TGTGCCAGCAGCGTAGCTACAGGCACTAACTATGGCTACACCTTC. J is TRBJ1-2 and V is TRBV9; TRBD1 might be the D (5 bases). The CDR3 spans 15 residues. The germline V and J ends were trimmed by 0 bases and 0 bases, with 9 bases remaining between them. Germline V gene lookup returns CDR1 SGDLS and CDR2 YYNGEE.

In its sample, this clone was seen once. The CDR3 coding sequence is TGTGCCAGCAAGCGGGTAACCGGGGAGCTGTTTTTT. Residues: CASKRVTGELFF. V and J are TRBV2 and TRBJ2-2; tentative D call: TRBD2 (6 bases). Trimming left V 7 bases short and J 5 bases short, with 8 bases between. The CDR3 has 12 amino acids. Germline V gene sequence: CDR1 SNHLY, CDR2 FYNNEI.

J is TRBJ2-7 and V is TRBV9; possible D gene TRBD1, 7 bases. The CDR3 is 15 residues long. Trimming left V 0 bases short and J 3 bases short, with 13 bases between. The germline CDR1 and CDR2 sequences are SGDLS and YYNGEE. CDR3 sequence reads: CASSVGAGTDYEQYF. The CDR3 nucleotides read TGTGCCAGCAGCGTAGGGGCGGGGACAGACTACGAGCAGTACTTC.

The CDR3 DNA reads as TGCGCCAGCAGTCGGGACTCTGACTATGGCTACACCTTC. Residues: CASSRDSDYGYTF. The chain couples TRBV4-1 to TRBJ1-2, with D perhaps TRBD1 (5 bases). Germline CDR1 MGHRA, CDR2 YSYEKL. This CDR3 is 13 amino acids long. V lost 6 bases, J lost 3 bases, and 11 bases lay in between.

The CDR3 sequence: CSVDTGQGNTGELFF. CDR3 in DNA: TGCAGCGTTGATACGGGACAGGGGAACACCGGGGAGCTGTTTTTT. This sequence joins TRBV29-1 and TRBJ2-2, with TRBD1 matching 9 bases. From germline, CDR1 is SQVTM and CDR2 ANQGSEA. The CDR3 has 15 amino acids. V lost 3 bases and J lost 1; bases outside the gene matches: 3.

This chain links TRBV7-9 with TRBJ2-1, with 10 bases identical to TRBD2. Trimming at V came to 2 bases and at J to 0 bases, leaving 10 bases not matched to a gene. CDR3 length: 19 residues. Germline V CDR1 and CDR2: SEHNR, FQNEAQ (reference sequence). CDR3: CASSLIGSGGPSSYNEQFF. In nucleotides, the CDR3 is TGTGCCAGCAGCTTAATAGGTAGCGGGGGGCCGAGCTCCTACAATGAGCAGTTCTTC. Full variable domain (missing parts from reference TRBV7-9 and TRBJ2-1): DTGVSQNPRHKITKRGQNVTFRCDPISEHNRLYWYRQTLGQGPEFLTYFQNEAQLEKSRLLSDRFSAERPKGSFSTLEIQRTEQGDSAMYLCASSLIGSGGPSSYNEQFFGPGTRLTVL.

CDR3 sequence: CASSPGQNYGYTF. For the CDR3, the DNA is TGTGCCAGCAGCCCGGGACAGAACTATGGCTACACCTTC. This rearrangement joins TRBV7-2 to TRBJ1-2; 7 nucleotides align to TRBD1. CDR1 is SGHTA, CDR2 FQGNSA, per germline. This CDR3 region has 13 residues. V dropped 5 bases and J dropped 2; count of bases not matched to a gene: 2.

The chain joins TRBV2 to TRBJ2-7; D ambiguous. V gave up 4 bases and J gave up 2 bases, with 6 bases separating them. Germline CDR1 reads SNHLY; CDR2 reads FYNNEI. The CDR3 contains 12 residues. CDR3 sequence (DNA): TGTGCCAGCAGTGTCAGTACCTACGAGCAGTACTTC. This sequence encodes CASSVSTYEQYF.

This clone occurred a few times. This chain connects TRBV28 to TRBJ2-7, with 9 bases matching TRBD1. Germline CDR1 reads MDHEN; CDR2 reads SYDVKM. The CDR3 contains 14 residues. J was trimmed by 4 bases and V by 5 bases; bases with no gene match: 6. The CDR3 DNA reads as TGTGCCAGCAGTCCTTGGACAGGGGAGTACGAGCAGTACTTC. Amino acids: CASSPWTGEYEQYF.

As regards this clone: This sample includes further DNA sequences coding for the same CDR3. The chain carries TRBV7-9 and TRBJ2-3; 10 bases map to TRBD1. The germline gives CDR1 SEHNR, CDR2 FQNEAQ (reference sequence). With 3 bases clipped from V and 0 bases from J, the junction kept 0 bases outside the gene matches. This CDR3 contains 15 residues. This CDR3 reads CASSLDRGSTDTQYF. CDR3 nucleotide sequence: TGTGCCAGCAGCTTGGACAGGGGGAGCACAGATACGCAGTATTTT.

This chain uses TRBV6-5 with TRBJ2-5; D is perhaps TRBD1 (6 bases). Between the trimmed V and J ends, which lost 0 bases and 2 bases, there was a span of 10 bases. Germline values: CDR1 MNHEY, CDR2 SVGAGI. CDR3 length equals 15 residues. CDR3 loop: CASSYSGRGQETQYF. The CDR3 DNA follows: TGTGCCAGCAGTTACTCGGGTAGGGGGCAAGAGACCCAGTACTTC.

This chain connects TRBV11-3 to TRBJ2-3; TRBD2 matches 12 bases. After removal of 1 base from V and 3 bases from J, the junction contained 8 bases not matched to a gene. CDR3 length equals 18 residues. Germline V gene lookup returns CDR1 SGHNT and CDR2 YENEEA. CDR3 region: CASSLVASGGARTDTQYF. The CDR3 DNA is TGTGCCAGCAGCTTAGTGGCTAGCGGGGGGGCGCGTACAGATACGCAGTATTTT.

CDR3 bases: TGTGCCAGCAGCTCCCTAGGAGCTAGTCTTAGCACAGATACGCAGTATTTT. This encodes CASSSLGASLSTDTQYF. The V and J genes are TRBV7-2 and TRBJ2-3; no firm D call. The CDR3 runs to 17 residues. Germline CDR1 and CDR2: SGHTA and FQGNSA. Trimming stripped 4 bases from V and 0 bases from J, with 17 bases between.

The chain employs TRBV5-1 and TRBJ2-3, with 12 positions matching TRBD2. Unmatched junction bases numbered 3, after V lost 4 bases and J lost 0 bases. This CDR3 is built from 16 residues. CDR1 SGHRS and CDR2 YFSETQ come from the germline V gene. CDR3 DNA sequence: TGCGCCAGCAGCCTGACTAGCGGGGGAAGCACAGATACGCAGTATTTT. Translation gives CASSLTSGGSTDTQYF.

The V gene is TRBV6-6, the J gene TRBJ2-5; no reliable D call. The V gene's germline CDR1 is MNHNY and CDR2 SVGAGI (reference sequence). The CDR3 is made up of 14 amino acids. V lost 5 bases to trimming and J lost 2 bases, with 12 bases between them. For the CDR3, the DNA is TGTGCCAGCAGTCCCCGTGACTTTCAAGAGACCCAGTACTTC. Its protein product is CASSPRDFQETQYF.